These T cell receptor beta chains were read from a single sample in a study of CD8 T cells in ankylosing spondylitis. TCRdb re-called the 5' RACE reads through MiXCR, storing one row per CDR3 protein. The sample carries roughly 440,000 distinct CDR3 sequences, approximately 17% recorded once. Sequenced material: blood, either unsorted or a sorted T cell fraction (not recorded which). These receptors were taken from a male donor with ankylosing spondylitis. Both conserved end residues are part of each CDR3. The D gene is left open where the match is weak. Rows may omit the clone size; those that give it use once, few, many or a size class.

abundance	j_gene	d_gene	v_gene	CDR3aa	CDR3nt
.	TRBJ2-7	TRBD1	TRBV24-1	CATSDPGQGACWYEQYF	TGTGCCACCAGTGATCCGGGACAGGGGGCTTGCTGGTACGAGCAGTACTTC
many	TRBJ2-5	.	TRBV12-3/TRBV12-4	CASSSYSGPQETQYF	TGTGCCAGCAGTTCCTACTCGGGGCCCCAAGAGACCCAGTACTTC
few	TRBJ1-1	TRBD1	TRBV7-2	CASSRDSVMGEAFF	TGTGCCAGCAGCCGGGACAGCGTGATGGGTGAAGCTTTCTTT
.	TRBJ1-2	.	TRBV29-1	CSVEIPWTVHGYTF	TGCAGCGTTGAAATTCCATGGACAGTCCATGGCTACACCTTC
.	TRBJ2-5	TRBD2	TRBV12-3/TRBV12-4	CASSLMASGSSPQYF	TGTGCCAGCAGTTTAATGGCTAGCGGGAGCTCGCCCCAGTACTTC
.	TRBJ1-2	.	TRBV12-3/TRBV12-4	CASSLTESYGYTF	TGTGCCAGCAGCCTGACTGAATCCTATGGCTACACCTTC
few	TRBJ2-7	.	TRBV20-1	CSARLKGNEQYF	TGCAGTGCTAGATTAAAGGGTAACGAGCAGTACTTC
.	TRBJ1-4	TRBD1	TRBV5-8	CASSSPTGVNEKLFF	TGTGCCAGCAGCTCCCCGACAGGGGTAAATGAAAAACTGTTTTTT
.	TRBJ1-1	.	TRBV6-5	CASSYSWENTEAFF	TGTGCCAGCAGTTACTCTTGGGAGAACACTGAAGCTTTCTTT
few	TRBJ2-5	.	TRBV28	CASSLYAGQETQYF	TGTGCCAGCAGTTTATATGCGGGGCAAGAGACCCAGTACTTC
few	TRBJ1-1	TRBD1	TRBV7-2	CASSLAPQGYTEAFF	TGTGCCAGCAGCTTGGCTCCACAGGGGTACACTGAAGCTTTCTTT
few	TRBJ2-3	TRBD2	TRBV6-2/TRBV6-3	CASSYSRLAGITDTQYF	TGTGCCAGCAGTTACTCGAGACTAGCGGGAATCACAGATACGCAGTATTTT
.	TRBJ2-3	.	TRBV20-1	CSAKARGGDTQYF	TGCAGTGCTAAGGCGAGGGGGGGAGATACGCAGTATTTT
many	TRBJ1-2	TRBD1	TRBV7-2	CASSRPGQISYGYTF	TGTGCCAGCAGCCGACCGGGACAGATATCCTATGGCTACACCTTC
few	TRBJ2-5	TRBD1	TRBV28	CASSPHRDRPWLSQYF	TGTGCCAGCAGTCCCCACCGGGACAGGCCGTGGTTGTCCCAGTACTTC
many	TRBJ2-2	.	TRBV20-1	CSASKNTGELFF	TGCAGTGCTAGTAAGAACACCGGGGAGCTGTTTTTT
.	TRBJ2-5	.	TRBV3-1	CASSQERGVFQETQYF	TGTGCCAGCAGCCAAGAAAGGGGGGTTTTTCAAGAGACCCAGTACTTC
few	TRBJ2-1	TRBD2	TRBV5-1	CASTRTSGNNEQFF	TGCGCCAGCACCCGGACTAGCGGAAACAATGAGCAGTTCTTC
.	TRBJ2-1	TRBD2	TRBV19	CASSIAASGSLGEQFF	TGTGCCAGTAGTATCGCGGCTAGCGGGTCTCTGGGTGAGCAGTTCTTC
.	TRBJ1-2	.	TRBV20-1	CSAKPNYGYTF	TGCAGTGCTAAGCCCAACTATGGCTACACCTTC
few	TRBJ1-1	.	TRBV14	CASSQEGDRRWNTEAFF	TGTGCCAGCAGCCAAGAAGGGGACCGGAGGTGGAACACTGAAGCTTTCTTT
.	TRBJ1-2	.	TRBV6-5	CASSFTDASYGYTF	TGTGCCAGCAGTTTTACGGACGCTTCCTATGGCTACACCTTC
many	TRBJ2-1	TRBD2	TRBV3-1	CASSQPLSGGTSYNEQFF	TGTGCCAGCAGCCAGCCCTTATCCGGGGGGACCTCCTACAATGAGCAGTTCTTC
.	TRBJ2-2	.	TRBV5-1	CASSPRTVPNTGELFF	TGCGCCAGCAGCCCCCGGACAGTACCGAACACCGGGGAGCTGTTTTTT
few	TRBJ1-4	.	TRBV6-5	CASSYSQGKNEKLFF	TGTGCCAGCAGTTACTCTCAGGGGAAGAATGAAAAACTGTTTTTT
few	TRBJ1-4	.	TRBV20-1	CSARDNNEKLFF	TGCAGTGCTAGGGACAATAATGAAAAACTGTTTTTT
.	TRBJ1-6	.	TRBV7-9	CASSLWAPGSPLHF	TGTGCCAGCAGCTTATGGGCGCCGGGTTCACCCCTCCACTTT
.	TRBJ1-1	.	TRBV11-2	CASSFGERTVNTEAFF	TGTGCCAGCAGCTTCGGGGAGAGGACCGTGAACACTGAAGCTTTCTTT
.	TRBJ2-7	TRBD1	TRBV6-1	CASSGDRGTEQYF	TGTGCCAGCAGTGGGGACAGGGGTACCGAGCAGTACTTC
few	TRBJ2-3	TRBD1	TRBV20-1	CSHRQGPSTDTQYF	TGCAGCCACCGACAGGGACCTAGCACAGATACGCAGTATTTT
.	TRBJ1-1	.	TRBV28	CASRGAGGGTEAFF	TGTGCCAGCCGGGGGGCCGGAGGGGGCACTGAAGCTTTCTTT
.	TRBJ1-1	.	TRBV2	CASARPNTEAFF	TGTGCCAGCGCCCGGCCGAACACTGAAGCTTTCTTT
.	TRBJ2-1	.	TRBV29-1	CSVEATNNEQFF	TGCAGCGTTGAGGCGACGAACAATGAGCAGTTCTTC
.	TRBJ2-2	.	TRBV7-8	CASSSGTLNTGELFF	TGTGCCAGCAGCTCCGGGACTTTGAACACCGGGGAGCTGTTTTTT
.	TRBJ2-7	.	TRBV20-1	CSARRSQQGSEQYF	TGCAGTGCTAGAAGGTCGCAGCAAGGTTCCGAGCAGTACTTC
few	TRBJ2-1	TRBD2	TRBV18	CASSPLRASGSSYEQFF	TGTGCCAGCTCACCCCTCCGGGCTAGCGGGAGTAGTTATGAGCAGTTCTTC
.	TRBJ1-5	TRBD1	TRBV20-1	CSASPLEGTGGQPQHF	TGCAGTGCTAGCCCTTTAGAGGGGACAGGGGGACAGCCCCAGCATTTT
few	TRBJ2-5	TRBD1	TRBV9	CASSARGGSLETQYF	TGTGCCAGCAGCGCGAGAGGGGGCAGCCTGGAGACCCAGTACTTC
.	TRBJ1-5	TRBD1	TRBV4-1	CASSQEGDRRNQPQHF	TGCGCCAGCAGCCAAGAAGGGGACAGACGGAATCAGCCCCAGCATTTT
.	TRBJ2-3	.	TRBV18	CASSPGRADTQYF	TGTGCCAGCTCACCAGGGAGAGCAGATACGCAGTATTTT
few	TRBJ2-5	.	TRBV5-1	CASSTSGQYETQYF	TGCGCCAGCAGCACATCAGGGCAGTACGAGACCCAGTACTTC
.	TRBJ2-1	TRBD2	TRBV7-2	CASSLGLSGRGSYNEQFF	TGTGCCAGCAGCTTAGGGCTTAGCGGGAGGGGCTCCTACAATGAGCAGTTCTTC
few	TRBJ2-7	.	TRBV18	CASSLTQGGEQYF	TGTGCCAGCTCACTTACGCAGGGAGGCGAGCAGTACTTC
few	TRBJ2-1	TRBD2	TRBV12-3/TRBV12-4	CASSLMPQGKAGGPLSSYNEQFF	TGTGCCAGCAGTTTGATGCCCCAGGGGAAAGCGGGAGGCCCACTAAGCTCCTACAATGAGCAGTTCTTC
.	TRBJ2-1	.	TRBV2	CASSEGPKNEQFF	TGTGCCAGCAGTGAAGGACCTAAAAATGAGCAGTTCTTC
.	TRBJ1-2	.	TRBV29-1	CSVRSTNYGYTF	TGCAGCGTTCGCAGTACGAACTATGGCTACACCTTC
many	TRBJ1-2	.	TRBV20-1	CSATGTANYGYTF	TGCAGTGCTACAGGGACGGCGAACTATGGCTACACCTTC
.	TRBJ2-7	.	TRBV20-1	CSARDGATIDYEQYF	TGCAGTGCTAGAGATGGGGCTACCATAGACTACGAGCAGTACTTC
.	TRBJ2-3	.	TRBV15	CAMTDTQYF	TGTGCCATGACAGATACGCAGTATTTT
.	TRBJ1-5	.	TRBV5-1	CASSLVSRQGSNQPQHF	TGCGCCAGCAGCTTGGTGTCTCGCCAAGGGAGCAATCAGCCCCAGCATTTT
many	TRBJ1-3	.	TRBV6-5	CASSWTGGGNTIYF	TGTGCCAGCAGTTGGACGGGGGGAGGAAACACCATATATTTT
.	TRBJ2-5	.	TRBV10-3	CAIRGEGEARETQYF	TGTGCCATCCGGGGCGAAGGGGAAGCTAGAGAGACCCAGTACTTC
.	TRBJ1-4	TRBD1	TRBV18	CASSPGQSEKLFF	TGTGCCAGCTCACCGGGACAGAGTGAAAAACTGTTTTTT
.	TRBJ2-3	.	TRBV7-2	CAISLRPGASTDTQYF	TGTGCCATCAGCTTAAGGCCGGGAGCCAGCACAGATACGCAGTATTTT
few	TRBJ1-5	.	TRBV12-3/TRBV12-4	CASTPRGALNQPQHF	TGTGCCAGCACCCCCCGGGGGGCCCTCAATCAGCCCCAGCATTTT
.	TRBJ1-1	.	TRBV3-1	CASSLQEDTEAFF	TGTGCCAGCAGCCTCCAGGAGGACACTGAAGCTTTCTTT
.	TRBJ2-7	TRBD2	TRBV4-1	CASSQATSGSSYEQYF	TGCGCCAGCAGCCAAGCGACTAGCGGGAGCTCCTACGAGCAGTACTTC
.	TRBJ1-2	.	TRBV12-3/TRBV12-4	CASSQLRPATF	TGTGCCAGCAGTCAACTTAGACCGGCCACCTTC
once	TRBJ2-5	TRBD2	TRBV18	CASSPTSGIQETQYF	TGTGCCAGCTCACCGACTAGCGGGATCCAAGAGACCCAGTACTTC
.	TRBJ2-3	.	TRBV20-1	CSARRTDTQYF	TGCAGTGCTAGACGCACAGATACGCAGTATTTT